This T cell receptor beta chain was sequenced during a study of blood T cell repertoires in COVID-19. Study background: Researchers got acute and convalescent COVID-19 samples from the United States, Italy and Spain. Sources were T cells, B-cell-depleted T cells, or PBMCs; the material itself was cDNA or gDNA.

In the source study's methods: For nucleated cells, counts were estimated from reference gene primer amplification. Sequenced by immunoSEQ multiplex PCR; TCRdb stores in-frame clones only, minus some. The D gene and trimming were derived from the DNA, and the V and J assignments and clone size from that table. The profile shows about 73,000 clones, approximately 80% of them singletons. Enrollment of patients from Seattle took place during active infection, with longitudinal follow-up. The CDR3 covers 15 residues. V lost 6 bases, J lost 8 bases, and 13 bases stayed unmatched. Germline CDR1 and CDR2: MNHNY and SVGAGI (reference sequence).

What was sequenced was peripheral blood. The sequence came from a man between 70 and 80 years old with COVID-19, enrolled during active disease. The V call is TRBV6-6, the J call TRBJ1-5; 7 nucleotides line up with TRBD1. This CDR3 is CASSSDREAVKPQHF. Written as DNA, the CDR3 is TGTGCCAGCAGCAGCGACAGGGAGGCTGTTAAGCCCCAGCATTTT.